This TCR beta chain was retrieved from a study of blood T cell repertoires in COVID-19. Across the study: Samples of COVID-19 (acute and convalescent) were obtained from the United States, Italy and Spain. T cells, B-cell-depleted T cells, or PBMCs supplied cDNA or gDNA.

Method: immunoSEQ multiplex PCR; TCRdb's copy keeps in-frame clones and lacks some. The table lists hundreds of thousands of clones, 87% of them singletons, with 9.5% to 15% in the top ten. The V segment lost 3 bases and the J segment 7 bases; nucleotides outside the gene matches: 9. The CDR3 consists of 14 residues. Germline CDR1 and CDR2: SGHRS and YFSETQ. The source material was peripheral blood. The chain combines TRBV5-1 with TRBJ1-2; 7 bases agree with TRBD1. The clonotype originates from a woman aged 18-29 years who had recovered from COVID-19. CDR3 DNA sequence: TGCGCCAGCAGCTCAACGACAGGGAAGCGTGGCTACACCTTC. Protein product: CASSSTTGKRGYTF. The variable domain in full, with the rest retrieved from reference TRBV5-1 and TRBJ1-2, is KAGVTQTPRYLIKTRGQQVTLSCSPISGHRSVSWYQQTPGQGLQFLFEYFSETQRNKGNFPGRFSGRQFSNSRSEMNVSTLELGDSALYLCASSSTTGKRGYTFGSGTRLTVV.